The 7 T cell receptor beta chains listed next were all sequenced from one sample in a study of control samples from healthy donors and cancer patients. Libraries were prepared by immunoSEQ multiplex PCR; TCRdb keeps only in-frame clonotypes and omits some of them. The sample holds about 51,000 clones; about nine tenths are singletons and the top ten take 40%. The material sequenced was PBMCs. The origin of the receptors is a man aged 45-60 years with head and neck cancer.

The V call is TRBV9, the J call TRBJ2-7; D not certain. V lost 3 bases and J 0 bases, leaving 16 bases between the germline ends. The germline CDR1 and CDR2 sequences are SGDLS and YYNGEE. CDR3 length: 16 residues. For the CDR3, the DNA is TGTGCCAGCAGCGCGGGTGCGGACGTCCGCTCCTACGAGCAGTACTTC. It encodes CASSAGADVRSYEQYF.

This clone is a singleton in its sample. This chain connects TRBV11-2 to TRBJ2-3; 8 bases fit TRBD1. V lost 4 bases and J lost 0; bases outside the gene matches: 6. The CDR3 length is 16 residues. CDR1 is SGHAT and CDR2 is FQNNGV in the germline V gene. CDR3 sequence: CASSSGQASSTDTQYF. In DNA form, the CDR3 reads TGTGCCAGCAGCTCGGGACAGGCGTCTAGCACAGATACGCAGTATTTT.

In the case of this clone: Mismatch with germline at one junction end may stem from a read error. This chain connects TRBV6-5 to TRBJ2-3, with 8 nucleotides matching TRBD1. This CDR3 is 15 amino acids long. Germline V gene lookup returns CDR1 MNHEY and CDR2 SVGAGI. CDR3 DNA sequence: TGTGTCAGCAGTTCTCGACAGGGGCCCACAGATACGCAGTATTTT. This encodes CVSSSRQGPTDTQYF.

This clone was observed a few times. V usage is TRBV5-5 and J usage is TRBJ1-2, with 7 bases matching TRBD1. This CDR3 has 18 residues. CDR1 SGHKS and CDR2 YYEKEE come from the germline V gene (reference sequence). J gave up 5 bases and V 4 bases, and 20 bases lay outside the gene matches. In DNA, the CDR3 is TGTGCCAGCAGCCCCCTCGTTATTACCGGGACAGAAGTATATGGCTACACCTTC. Translating gives CASSPLVITGTEVYGYTF.

This clone has just one count. The J gene is TRBJ1-1, the V gene TRBV28; 7 bases are shared with TRBD1. There are 15 residues in the CDR3. With 10 bases clipped from V and 4 bases from J, the junction kept 15 bases outside the gene matches. Germline CDR1 MDHEN, CDR2 SYDVKM. CDR3 nucleotide sequence: TGTGCCACCCGAGAAATGACAGGGCCGAGCACTGAAGCTTTCTTT. It codes for CATREMTGPSTEAFF. The full variable domain, completed using reference TRBV28 and TRBJ1-1, is DVKVTQSSRYLVKRTGEKVFLECVQDMDHENMFWYRQDPGLGLRLIYFSYDVKMKEKGDIPEGYSVSREKKERFSLILESASTNQTSMYLCATREMTGPSTEAFFGQGTRLTVV.

The chain employs TRBV25-1 and TRBJ1-1; TRBD1 might be the D (5 bases). CDR3 length: 15 residues. Trimming removed 1 base at V and 1 base at J, with 10 bases between. In germline, CDR1 is MGHDK, CDR2 SYGVNS. The CDR3 loop is CASSESGRANTEAFF. CDR3 nucleotide sequence: TGTGCCAGCAGTGAATCCGGCAGGGCGAACACTGAAGCTTTCTTT.

A note on this clone: The sample carries other DNA sequences with the same CDR3. The chain recombines TRBV5-1 with TRBJ1-1, with D hard to call. Germline V gene data show CDR1 as SGHRS and CDR2 as YFSETQ. The CDR3 is 13 amino acids. Trimming left V 3 bases short and J 0 bases short, with 6 bases between. Here the CDR3 reads CASSYEVNTEAFF. CDR3 sequence (DNA): TGCGCCAGCAGCTATGAGGTGAACACTGAAGCTTTCTTT.